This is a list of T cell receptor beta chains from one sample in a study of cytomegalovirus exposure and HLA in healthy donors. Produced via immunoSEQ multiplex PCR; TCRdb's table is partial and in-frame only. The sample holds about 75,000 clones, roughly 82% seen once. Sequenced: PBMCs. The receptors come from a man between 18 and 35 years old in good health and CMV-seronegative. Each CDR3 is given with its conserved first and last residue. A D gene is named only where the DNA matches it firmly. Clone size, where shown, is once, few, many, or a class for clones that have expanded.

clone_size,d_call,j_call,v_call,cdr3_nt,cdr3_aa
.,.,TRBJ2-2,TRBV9,TGTGCCAGCAGCGTAAACCCCGACCCGCGGAGGGTCGGAGTCGGGGAGCTGTTTTTT,CASSVNPDPRRVGVGELFF
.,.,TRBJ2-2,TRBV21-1,TGTGCCAGCCTCCTCGGCGGGTCCGGGGAGCTGTTTTTT,CASLLGGSGELFF
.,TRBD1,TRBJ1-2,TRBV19,TGTGCCAGTAGTAGAGGGGTTGGGGACAGCAATACTTTCTACACCTTC,CASSRGVGDSNTFYTF
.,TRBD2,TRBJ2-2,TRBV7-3,TGTGCCAGCAGCCCGGGACTAGCGGCCGGGGAGCTGTTTTTT,CASSPGLAAGELFF
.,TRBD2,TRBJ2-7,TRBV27,TGTGCCAGCAGTTCCTCGACTAGCGGGTTGACCTACGAGCAGTACTTC,CASSSSTSGLTYEQYF
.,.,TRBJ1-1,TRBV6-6,TGTGCCAGCAGTTACGGCAGGGTCGATATCGCTGAAGCTTTCTTT,CASSYGRVDIAEAFF
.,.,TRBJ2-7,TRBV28,TGTGCCAGCAGTTTATCGGGATACCAGTACTTC,CASSLSGYQYF
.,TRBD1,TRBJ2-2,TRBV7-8,TGTGCCAGCAGTTTTACAGGGGGCGCGGACACCGGGGAGCTGTTTTTT,CASSFTGGADTGELFF
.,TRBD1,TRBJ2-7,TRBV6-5,TGTGCCAGCAGTCGGACAGGGCCCTACGAGCAGTACTTC,CASSRTGPYEQYF
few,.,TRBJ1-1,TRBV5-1,TGCGCCAGCAGACCGGTCATGAACACTGAAGCTTTCTTT,CASRPVMNTEAFF
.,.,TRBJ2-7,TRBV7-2,TGTGCCAGCAGCTTAAGTCCGGGGGTCGAGCAGTACTTC,CASSLSPGVEQYF
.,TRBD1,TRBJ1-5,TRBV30,TGTGCCTGGAGTCGACAGGGTCATCAGCCCCAGCATTTT,CAWSRQGHQPQHF
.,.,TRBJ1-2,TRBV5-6,TGTGCCAGCAGCCGCACTAAAAACTATGGCTACACCTTC,CASSRTKNYGYTF
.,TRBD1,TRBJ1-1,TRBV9,TGTGCCAGCAGCCGGGCAGGGGGCGGGAACACTGAAGCTTTCTTT,CASSRAGGGNTEAFF
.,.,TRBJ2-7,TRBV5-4,TGTGCCAGCAGCTTCCCAGGACTCCAGAAGGAAACCTACGAGCAGTACTTC,CASSFPGLQKETYEQYF
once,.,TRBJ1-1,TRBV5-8,TGTGCCAGCAGCTTGGTGCCGGGGTCCACTGAAGCTTTCTTT,CASSLVPGSTEAFF
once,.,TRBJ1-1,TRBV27,TGTGCCAGCAGTTTAGGTCGGGGGAACACTGAAGCTTTCTTT,CASSLGRGNTEAFF
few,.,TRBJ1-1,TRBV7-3,TGTGCCAGCAGCTTAGCCCCAGGGAACACTGAAGCTTTCTTT,CASSLAPGNTEAFF
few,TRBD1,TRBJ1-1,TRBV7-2,TGTGCCAGCAGCTCGACAGGGGGGAGTATGAACACTGAAGCTTTCTTT,CASSSTGGSMNTEAFF
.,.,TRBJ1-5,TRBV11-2,TGTGCCAGCAGCGCGCAGGGGAATCAGCCCCAGCATTTT,CASSAQGNQPQHF
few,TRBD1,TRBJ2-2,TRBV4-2,TGTGCCAGCAGCCCGAAGACAGGGAAGAACACCGGGGAGCTGTTTTTT,CASSPKTGKNTGELFF
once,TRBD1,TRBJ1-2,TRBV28,TGTGCCAGCAGTTCGAATCGGGACAGGAGCTATGGCTACACCTTC,CASSSNRDRSYGYTF
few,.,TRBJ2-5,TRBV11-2,TGTGCCAGCAGCTTAGATCGTATTTACGCAGGGGAGTACCAAGAGACCCAGTACTTC,CASSLDRIYAGEYQETQYF
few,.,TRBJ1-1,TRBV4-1,TGCGCCAGCAGCCAAGCGGAACCGGGCGGACTAGAAGCTTTCTTT,CASSQAEPGGLEAFF
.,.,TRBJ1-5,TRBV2,TGTGCCAGCAGTGAGACCCGGGGGTATCAGCCCCAGCATTTT,CASSETRGYQPQHF
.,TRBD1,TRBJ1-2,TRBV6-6,TGTGCCAGCAGTTACCGACAGGGTCATGGCTACACCTTC,CASSYRQGHGYTF
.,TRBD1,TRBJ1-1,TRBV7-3,TGTGCCAGCAGCTTTCGACAGGGAACTGAAGCTTTCTTT,CASSFRQGTEAFF
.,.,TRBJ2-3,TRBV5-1,TGCGCCAGCAGCTTGAGCGGAAGCACAGATACGCAGTATTTT,CASSLSGSTDTQYF
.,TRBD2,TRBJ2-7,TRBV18,TGTGCCAGCTCACCACCGGGACTAGCGGCTCCCGAGCAGTACTTC,CASSPPGLAAPEQYF
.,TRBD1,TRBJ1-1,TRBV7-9,TGTGCCAGCAGCTTAGAGGGACAGTACCTTGAAGCTTTCTTT,CASSLEGQYLEAFF
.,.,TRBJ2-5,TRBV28,TGTGCCAGCAGTTCCCGGGACATCAAAGAGACCCAGTACTTC,CASSSRDIKETQYF
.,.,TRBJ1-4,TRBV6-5,TGTGCCAGCAGAGCCGGGGGGGGGCCTAATGAAAAACTGTTTTTT,CASRAGGGPNEKLFF
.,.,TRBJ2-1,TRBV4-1,TGCGCCAGCAGCCGCTACGAAGGGGTTTCCTACAATGAGCAGTTCTTC,CASSRYEGVSYNEQFF
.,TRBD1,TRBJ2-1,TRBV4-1,TGCGCCAGCAGCCAATTGGACAGGACAGTTGCTGAGCAGTTCTTC,CASSQLDRTVAEQFF
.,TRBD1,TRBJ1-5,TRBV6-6,TGTGCCAGCAGTTCTCCAAGGGGGCGTCAGGATCAGCCCCAGCATTTT,CASSSPRGRQDQPQHF
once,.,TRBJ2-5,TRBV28,TGTGCCAGCAGCCCCCGGACAGGGAGGGGAGAGACCCAGTACTTC,CASSPRTGRGETQYF
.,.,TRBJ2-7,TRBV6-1,TGTGCCAGCACACCTGGGGCCGCTGCCTACGAGCAGTACTTC,CASTPGAAAYEQYF
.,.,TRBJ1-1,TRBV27,TGTGCCAGCAGTCAACTCGGGGGGGGCACTGAAGCTTTCTTT,CASSQLGGGTEAFF
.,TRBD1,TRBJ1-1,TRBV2,TGTGCCAGCAGCCGGGACAGCGCCCTTGGGACTGAAGCTTTCTTT,CASSRDSALGTEAFF
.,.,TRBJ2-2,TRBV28,TGTGCCAGCTCTTCGAACACCGGGGAGCTGTTTTTT,CASSSNTGELFF
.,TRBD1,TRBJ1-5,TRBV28,TGTGCCAGCAGTTTGTCGACAGGGCGCAATCAGCCCCAGCATTTT,CASSLSTGRNQPQHF
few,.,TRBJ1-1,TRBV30,TGTGCCTGGGTCCTGCGCAGCGGGACTGAAGCTTTCTTT,CAWVLRSGTEAFF
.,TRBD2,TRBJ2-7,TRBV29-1,TGCAGCGTCGCTACTAGCGGGAGTGCCTACGAGCAGTACTTC,CSVATSGSAYEQYF
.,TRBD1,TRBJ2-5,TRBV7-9,TGTGCCAGCAGCCCAGGGACAGCCAGTCGATTGGGGACCCAGTACTTC,CASSPGTASRLGTQYF
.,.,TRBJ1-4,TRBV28,TGTGCCAGCACTTGGGGGGGGAGCAATGAAAAACTGTTTTTT,CASTWGGSNEKLFF
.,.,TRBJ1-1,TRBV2,TGTGCCAGCGGAAGGCTGACAGGATCCTATTCGGCTTTCTTT,CASGRLTGSYSAFF
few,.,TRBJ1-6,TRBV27,TGTGCCAGCAGTTTGGGCAATTCACCCCTCCACTTT,CASSLGNSPLHF
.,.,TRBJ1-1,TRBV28,TGTGCCAGCTGGCCAGGGGTCGCTGAAGCTTTCTTT,CASWPGVAEAFF
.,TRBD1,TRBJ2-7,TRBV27,TGTGCCAGCAGTTCTGGACAGGGACTCTCAGTTTCCTACGAGCAGTACTTC,CASSSGQGLSVSYEQYF
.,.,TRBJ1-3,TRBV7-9,TGTGCCAGCAGCTTGGTACAGGCTGGAAACACCATATATTTT,CASSLVQAGNTIYF
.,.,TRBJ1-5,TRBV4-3,TGCGCCAGCAGCCAAGATTGGGGGGGTAGGGTGTGGGGCAATCAGCCCCAGCATTTT,CASSQDWGGRVWGNQPQHF
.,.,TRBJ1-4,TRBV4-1,TGCGCCAGCAGCCTTTCGACAGGCCAATGGGAAAAACTGTTTTTT,CASSLSTGQWEKLFF
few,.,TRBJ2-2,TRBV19,TGTGCCAGTACCGAGTTGGCGGGGAGCGGGGAGCTGTTTTTT,CASTELAGSGELFF
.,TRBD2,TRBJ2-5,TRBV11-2,TGTGCCAGCAGCTGGGGAGGGCAAGAGACCCAGTACTTC,CASSWGGQETQYF